One and the same sample provided the 29 T cell receptor beta chains below, sequenced in a study of OX40 agonist ivuxolimab in advanced cancers. TCRdb's table, derived via immunoSEQ multiplex PCR, lists solely in-frame clones and lacks some. This table has about 96,000 clones, approximately 84% appearing once. This sample comprised CD4+ or CD8+ T cells sorted from blood, obtained in a trial of the OX40 agonist ivuxolimab. The receptors stem from an adult with an advanced solid tumor such as melanoma, head and neck, liver or kidney cancer.

V is TRBV9 and J is TRBJ2-3; 7 nucleotides match TRBD1. CDR1 and CDR2 from the germline V gene are SGDLS and YYNGEE. V lost 4 bases and J lost 2; bases outside the gene matches: 10. CDR3 length equals 16 residues. The CDR3 sequence: CASSSRQGRVTDTQYF. CDR3 coding DNA: TGTGCCAGCAGCTCCCGACAGGGAAGAGTCACAGATACGCAGTATTTT.

This chain connects TRBV7-8 to TRBJ2-5, with TRBD1 matching 9 bases. V was clipped by 4 bases and J by 5 bases; unmatched bases: 8. This CDR3 is 15 amino acids long. Germline assignment: CDR1 SGHVS and CDR2 FQNEAQ. The CDR3 DNA is TGTGCCAGCAGCTCAGGGACAGGGAGCACCGAGACCCAGTACTTC. It specifies CASSSGTGSTETQYF.

The chain combines TRBV18 with TRBJ1-1; TRBD1 matches at 8 bases. The CDR3 runs to 16 residues. CDR1 and CDR2 (germline): KGHSH, LQKENI. Trimming at V came to 3 bases and at J to 4 bases, leaving 10 bases not matched to a gene. The CDR3 spells CASSPQGQGVGTEAFF. As DNA, the CDR3 is TGTGCCAGCTCACCCCAAGGACAGGGAGTGGGCACTGAAGCTTTCTTT.

This chain joins TRBV2 and TRBJ2-1, with D maybe TRBD2 (6 bases). This CDR3 has 15 amino acids. Germline V gene lookup returns CDR1 SNHLY and CDR2 FYNNEI. Deletions cut 6 bases from V and 4 bases from J, with 16 bases between. The CDR3 sequence is CASRPSGLPYNEQFF. DNA for the CDR3: TGTGCCAGCAGACCTTCGGGACTGCCATACAATGAGCAGTTCTTC.

The gene calls are TRBV19 and TRBJ1-6, with a tentative D call TRBD1 (5 bases). Trimming took 5 bases from V and 8 from J, leaving 16 bases between them. The length of the CDR3 is 15 residues. From germline, CDR1 is LNHDA and CDR2 SQIVND (reference sequence). CDR3 amino acids: CASSYSPGTHSPLHF. CDR3 coding DNA: TGTGCCAGTAGTTACAGCCCGGGGACGCATTCACCCCTCCACTTT.

The CDR3 nucleotides are TGTGCCTGGAGTACAGGGTTGCATGAGCAGTTCTTC. This translates into CAWSTGLHEQFF. This chain joins TRBV30 and TRBJ2-1; tentative D call: TRBD1 (6 bases). The CDR3 spans 12 residues. The ends were cut back, 2 bases at V and 8 bases at J, with 10 bases in the middle. From germline, CDR1 is GTSNPN and CDR2 SVGIG (reference sequence).

This chain links TRBV7-2 with TRBJ1-4, with 7 bases that match TRBD1. Germline values: CDR1 SGHTA, CDR2 FQGNSA. This CDR3 is built from 17 residues. With 2 bases clipped from V and 8 bases from J, the junction kept 14 bases outside the gene matches. The CDR3 loop is CASSLLAGGTVWEKLFF. As DNA, the CDR3 is TGTGCCAGCAGCTTACTCGCCGGGGGGACAGTATGGGAAAAACTGTTTTTT.

The chain couples TRBV7-2 to TRBJ2-7; 7 nucleotides line up with TRBD1. After removal of 1 base from V and 2 bases from J, the junction contained 5 bases not matched to a gene. From germline, CDR1 is SGHTA and CDR2 FQGNSA. CDR3 size: 15 residues. The CDR3 reads CASSLEATGTYEQYF. CDR3 bases: TGTGCCAGCAGCTTAGAAGCGACAGGGACCTACGAGCAGTACTTC.

The genes are TRBV2 and TRBJ2-6; 9 bases match TRBD1. Germline V CDR1 and CDR2: SNHLY, FYNNEI. V trimming: 7 bases; J trimming: 0 bases; junction bases outside the gene matches: 7. The CDR3 extends over 17 amino acids. CDR3 in DNA: TGTGCCAGCACCCCGGGGACAGGGATCTCTGGGGCCAACGTCCTGACTTTC. Translating gives CASTPGTGISGANVLTF.

This chain uses TRBV5-1 with TRBJ2-7, with D possibly being TRBD1 or TRBD2 (8 bases each). Deletions cut 6 bases from V and 2 bases from J, with 21 bases between. This CDR3 region has 16 residues. From germline, CDR1 is SGHRS and CDR2 YFSETQ. This CDR3 reads CASTGGTGQAPYEQYF. The CDR3 bases are TGCGCCAGCACGGGGGGGACAGGTCAAGCTCCCTACGAGCAGTACTTC.

This clone was seen a single time. The V gene is TRBV5-1, the J gene TRBJ2-3; no reliable D call. With 0 bases removed from V and 0 bases from J, the gap between germline ends came to 8 bases. CDR1 is SGHRS, CDR2 YFSETQ, per germline. The CDR3 has 15 amino acids. The CDR3 coding sequence is TGCGCCAGCAGCTTGGCCCGGGCTAGCACAGATACGCAGTATTTT. Translation: CASSLARASTDTQYF.

The chain has TRBV29-1 and TRBJ1-2, with D uncertain. The CDR3 runs to 10 residues. V was shortened by 2 bases and J by 7 bases, with 5 bases between the two germline ends. Germline lookup yields CDR1 SQVTM and CDR2 ANQGSEA. The DNA for the CDR3 is TGCAGCGTTGAAATGGGTGGCTACACCTTC. This codes for CSVEMGGYTF.

A remark on this clone: Its ends do not fully match the called genes, so a read error is possible. Other DNA sequences within the sample encode an identical CDR3. The chain employs TRBV7-9 and TRBJ2-3; D not certain. CDR3 length: 13 amino acids. Germline V gene lookup returns CDR1 SEHNR and CDR2 FQNEAQ (reference sequence). The chain's CDR3 is CASSLVSTDTQYF. DNA for the CDR3: TGCGCCAGCAGCTTAGTGAGCACAGATACGCAGTATTTT.

This chain joins TRBV7-8 and TRBJ2-1; 11 bases line up with TRBD2. Trimming took 0 bases from V and 4 from J; bases not matched to a gene: 5. The CDR3 is 17 amino acids. Germline assignment: CDR1 SGHVS and CDR2 FQNEAQ. CDR3 sequence reads: CASSLAEGLAAYNEQFF. The DNA of the CDR3 is TGTGCCAGCAGCTTAGCGGAGGGACTAGCGGCGTACAATGAGCAGTTCTTC.

The CDR3 loop is CSVAPGSTYTEAFF. CDR3 nucleotide sequence: TGCAGCGTTGCTCCAGGGTCAACGTACACTGAAGCTTTCTTT. V gene TRBV29-1 combines with J gene TRBJ1-1; possible D gene TRBD1, 5 bases. Germline V gene sequence: CDR1 SQVTM, CDR2 ANQGSEA. V dropped 4 bases and J dropped 3 bases, with 15 bases sitting between them. The length of the CDR3 is 14 residues.

The V and J genes are TRBV7-2 and TRBJ2-2; D gene unclear. Germline-derived CDR1 and CDR2 are SGHTA and FQGNSA. V lost 1 base, J lost 0 bases, and 6 bases lay in between. This CDR3 spans 15 amino acids. DNA for the CDR3: TGTGCCAGCAGCTTAGGACGGACGAACACCGGGGAGCTGTTTTTT. Translating it yields CASSLGRTNTGELFF.

The chain has TRBV7-2 and TRBJ2-4; TRBD2 matches 7 bases. The germline gives CDR1 SGHTA, CDR2 FQGNSA. This CDR3 has 14 residues. With V trimmed by 3 bases and J by 8 bases, 7 bases remained unmatched. CDR3 sequence reads: CASSFGRRGDIQYF. DNA of the CDR3: TGTGCCAGCAGCTTCGGCCGCCGGGGGGACATTCAGTACTTC.

The chain has TRBV9 and TRBJ1-3, with a weak D call TRBD1 (5 bases). Germline-derived CDR1 and CDR2 are SGDLS and YYNGEE. The length of the CDR3 is 18 residues. The ends were cut back, 2 bases at V and 0 bases at J, with 18 bases in the middle. The CDR3 region has the DNA TGTGCCAGCAGCGTGGTCGACGGACGGACAAACTCTGGAAACACCATATATTTT. Its translation is CASSVVDGRTNSGNTIYF.

The rearrangement uses TRBV2 and TRBJ1-6; weak D call: TRBD1 (5 bases). Germline CDR1 and CDR2: SNHLY and FYNNEI. V gave up 3 bases and J gave up 6 bases, with 6 bases separating them. This CDR3 has 13 amino acids. The CDR3 nucleotides are TGTGCCAGCAGTGATGGGGGTAATTCACCCCTCCACTTT. This codes for CASSDGGNSPLHF.

This chain joins TRBV11-3 and TRBJ2-3, with TRBD2 identical over 10 bases. The germline CDR1 and CDR2 sequences are SGHNT and YENEEA. The CDR3 totals 16 residues. V trimming: 2 bases; J trimming: 3 bases; junction bases outside the gene matches: 5. The CDR3 loop is CASSLRAGGLTDTQYF. The CDR3 nucleotides are TGTGCCAGCAGCTTAAGAGCGGGGGGGCTGACAGATACGCAGTATTTT.

DNA for the CDR3: TGCGCCAGCAGGTTGGGAGCAAGCTCCTATAATTCACCCCTCCACTTT. Translation: CASRLGASSYNSPLHF. The V call is TRBV10-1, the J call TRBJ1-6; D unclear. The CDR3 consists of 16 residues. CDR1 is WNHNN and CDR2 is SYGVQD in the germline V gene (reference sequence). V was clipped by 6 bases and J by 0 bases, with 12 bases between them.

The V call is TRBV6-5, the J call TRBJ2-1; D is uncertain. This CDR3 has 13 residues. Per the germline V gene, CDR1 is MNHEY and CDR2 is SVGAGI. V was cut by 2 bases and J by 6 bases, with 8 bases left in between. The CDR3 coding sequence is TGTGCCAGCAGTTACAACCCGCGCAATGAGCAGTTCTTC. Translated, it gives CASSYNPRNEQFF.

The chain links TRBV29-1 to TRBJ2-2, with 15 bases lining up with TRBD2. Losses at the gene ends were 4 bases for V and 4 bases for J; bases not matched to a gene: 4. The CDR3 sequence is 16 residues long. Germline CDR1 reads SQVTM; CDR2 reads ANQGSEA. Here the CDR3 reads CSVAGTSGRITGELFF. CDR3 nucleotides: TGCAGCGTTGCCGGGACTAGCGGGAGGATCACCGGGGAGCTGTTTTTT.

V usage is TRBV7-9 and J usage is TRBJ2-6; a weak D match, TRBD1 (6 bases). Trimming shortened V by 5 bases and J by 0 bases, and 14 bases separated the two germline ends. Germline values: CDR1 SEHNR, CDR2 FQNEAQ (reference sequence). The CDR3 is 17 residues long. The chain's CDR3 is CASSQGWGSSGANVLTF. Written as DNA, the CDR3 is TGTGCCAGCAGCCAGGGGTGGGGGAGCTCTGGGGCCAACGTCCTGACTTTC.

J is TRBJ1-5 and V is TRBV21-1. TRBV21-1 is described as a pseudogene. The CDR3 has 12 residues. The chain's CDR3 is CASSPTREPQHF. The CDR3 nucleotides read TGTGCCAGCAGTCCCACCCGAGAGCCCCAGCATTTT.

This rearrangement joins TRBV19 to TRBJ1-2; 8 positions match TRBD1. V gave up 3 bases and J gave up 6 bases; unmatched junction bases: 9. Per germline, CDR1 LNHDA and CDR2 SQIVND (reference sequence). The CDR3 sequence is 15 residues long. DNA for the CDR3: TGTGCCAGTAGTATTCTTCCAGGGGGCGCGAATGGCTACACCTTC. It specifies CASSILPGGANGYTF.

This CDR3 reads CASSITPSGVETQYF. In nucleotides, the CDR3 is TGTGCCAGTAGTATAACCCCTAGCGGGGTAGAGACCCAGTACTTC. V and J are TRBV19 and TRBJ2-5; 9 nucleotides line up with TRBD2. The trim removed 2 bases at V and 4 bases at J, leaving 5 bases unmatched. The CDR3 length is 15 residues. Germline CDR1 and CDR2: LNHDA and SQIVND (reference sequence).

This clone appeared a few times. This rearrangement joins TRBV4-1 to TRBJ1-3; D call uncertain. V lost 0 bases and J lost 4, with 10 bases in between. The CDR3 sequence is 15 residues long. Germline-derived CDR1 and CDR2 are MGHRA and YSYEKL. CDR3 nucleotide sequence: TGCGCCAGCAGCCAAGACCGGTCTGGAGGAAACACCATATATTTT. As protein: CASSQDRSGGNTIYF.

The CDR3 loop reads CSARGQSYEQYF. CDR3 in DNA: TGCAGCGCCCGAGGACAGTCTTACGAGCAGTACTTC. The chain carries TRBV29-1 and TRBJ2-7; possibly TRBD1 for D (6 bases). Germline CDR1 is SQVTM and CDR2 is ANQGSEA. This CDR3 is built from 12 residues. V lost 7 bases and J lost 4, with 14 bases in between.